The 32 T cell receptor beta chains below were found in one sample sequenced in a study of blood T cell repertoires in COVID-19. Measured with immunoSEQ multiplex PCR; TCRdb has only the in-frame clones, and not every one. The sample shows about 160,000 clones, around 86% of them seen only once. Sequenced sample: peripheral blood. The source is a man of 80 years or more with acute or convalescent COVID-19.

The V call is TRBV5-1, the J call TRBJ1-1; D is ambiguous. The germline V gene has CDR1 SGHRS and CDR2 YFSETQ. V lost 5 bases, J lost 1 base, and 9 bases lay in between. The CDR3 extends over 13 amino acids. CDR3: CASRAGENTEAFF. The CDR3 DNA is TGCGCCAGCAGGGCGGGAGAGAACACTGAAGCTTTCTTT.

The rearrangement joins TRBV18 to TRBJ1-1; TRBD1 matches 9 bases. The CDR3 contains 13 residues. Germline CDR1 KGHSH, CDR2 LQKENI. Trimming took 3 bases from V and 10 from J; bases not matched to a gene: 6. CDR3 sequence: CASSPRDREGAFF. The CDR3 DNA is TGTGCCAGCTCACCGAGGGACAGGGAAGGAGCTTTCTTT.

J is TRBJ1-3 and V is TRBV5-6, with D uncertain. This CDR3 has 14 amino acids. CDR1 and CDR2 from the germline V gene are SGHDT and YYEEEE. The V end was cut by 4 bases, the J end by 4 bases, with 12 bases between. CDR3 protein: CASSEDLLGNTIYF. CDR3 in DNA: TGTGCCAGCAGCGAGGACTTATTGGGAAACACCATATATTTT.

This clone was recorded a few times. This rearrangement joins TRBV5-5 to TRBJ2-6, with D possibly matching TRBD1 (6 bases). The germline CDR1 and CDR2 sequences are SGHKS and YYEKEE (reference sequence). V was pared by 4 bases and J by 4 bases, with 18 bases between. CDR3 length: 17 residues. In DNA, the CDR3 is TGTGCCAGCAGCGCAGGGGACACCCTTACGGGGGCCAACGTCCTGACTTTC. This sequence encodes CASSAGDTLTGANVLTF.

The chain's CDR3 is CASKLGDMNTEAFF. The CDR3 DNA is TGTGCCAGTAAGTTAGGGGATATGAACACTGAAGCTTTCTTT. The chain has TRBV19 and TRBJ1-1; maybe TRBD1 (5 bases). The CDR3 sequence is 14 residues long. The V gene's germline CDR1 is LNHDA and CDR2 SQIVND (reference sequence). Trimming removed 7 bases from V and 0 bases from J, with 12 bases in between.

V usage is TRBV28 and J usage is TRBJ1-4; D gene uncertain. Germline CDR1 MDHEN, CDR2 SYDVKM. The V gene lost 5 bases and the J gene lost 4 bases, with 14 bases spanning the gap. The CDR3 contains 15 residues. The CDR3 coding sequence is TGTGCCAGCAGTCAAAGAACGCTCGGTAATGAAAAACTGTTTTTT. Residues: CASSQRTLGNEKLFF.

The genes are TRBV24-1 and TRBJ1-2; 10 nucleotides agree with TRBD1. The length of the CDR3 is 19 residues. Germline CDR1 reads KGHDR; CDR2 reads SFDVKD. After removal of 5 bases from V and 3 bases from J, the junction contained 17 bases not matched to a gene. In nucleotides, the CDR3 is TGTGCCACCAGTGGCAGTGACCCGGGACAGGGGACCCAGGACTATGGCTACACCTTC. The encoded protein is CATSGSDPGQGTQDYGYTF.

The gene calls are TRBV3-1 (or the pseudogene TRBV3-2) and TRBJ1-6; weak D call: TRBD1 (6 bases). Per germline, CDR1 LGHDT and CDR2 YNNKEL (reference sequence). The CDR3 is 14 amino acids. Trimming cost V 5 bases and J 6 bases, with 11 bases left between them. The CDR3 DNA reads TGTGCCAGCAGCTTCGAGGACAGTAATTCACCCCTCCACTTT. Its protein product is CASSFEDSNSPLHF.

The V gene is TRBV11-3, the J gene TRBJ2-1, with TRBD2 matching 8 bases. The CDR3 covers 16 residues. Looked up from germline, CDR1 is SGHNT and CDR2 is YENEEA. The junction had 10 bases not matched to a gene; V was cut back by 5 bases and J by 4 bases. CDR3 in DNA: TGTGCCAGCAGCCCCCGAGGACTAGCCGGATACAATGAGCAGTTCTTC. Its protein is CASSPRGLAGYNEQFF.

This rearrangement joins TRBV2 to TRBJ1-4; no firm D call. From germline, CDR1 is SNHLY and CDR2 FYNNEI. Trimming took off 6 bases at V and 4 bases at J, with 12 bases between the two ends. The CDR3 runs 14 residues. CDR3 sequence: CASRSGSNNEKLFF. In DNA, the CDR3 is TGTGCCAGCAGGTCGGGGAGTAATAATGAAAAACTGTTTTTT. The full variable domain, with the rest looked up from reference TRBV2 and TRBJ1-4, is EPEVTQTPSHQVTQMGQEVILRCVPISNHLYFYWYRQILGQKVEFLVSFYNNEISEKSEIFDDQFSVERPDGSNFTLKIRSTKLEDSAMYFCASRSGSNNEKLFFGSGTQLSVL.

In regard to this clone: Other DNA sequences in the sample encode the same CDR3. The rearrangement links TRBV27 to TRBJ2-5, with TRBD1 matching 8 bases. V dropped 0 bases and J dropped 4; count of bases not matched to a gene: 4. The CDR3 loop spans 15 amino acids. Germline lookup yields CDR1 MNHEY and CDR2 SMNVEV (reference sequence). DNA for the CDR3: TGTGCCAGCAGTTTATCCAGGGGGCGTGGAGAGACCCAGTACTTC. It translates to CASSLSRGRGETQYF.

V is TRBV27 and J is TRBJ2-1; 10 bases are shared with TRBD2. Trimming removed 3 bases from V and 9 bases from J; junction bases left unmatched: 8. CDR3 size: 15 residues. Per germline, CDR1 MNHEY and CDR2 SMNVEV (reference sequence). CDR3 residues: CASSFWASGGVEQFF. The CDR3 DNA reads TGTGCCAGCAGTTTTTGGGCTAGCGGGGGCGTTGAGCAGTTCTTC.

CDR3 sequence: CASSLGTGPGELFF. The CDR3, as DNA: TGTGCCAGCAGTCTGGGGACAGGGCCCGGGGAGCTGTTTTTT. The J gene is TRBJ2-2, the V gene TRBV27; 9 positions agree with TRBD1. The ends lost 5 bases at V and 6 bases at J; junction bases unmatched: 4. The CDR3 covers 14 residues. Germline assignment: CDR1 MNHEY and CDR2 SMNVEV (reference sequence).

CDR3 sequence: CASSRTGGSYEQYF. CDR3 sequence (DNA): TGTGCCAGCAGCCGGACAGGGGGTTCCTACGAGCAGTACTTC. The rearrangement joins TRBV5-8 to TRBJ2-7, with 10 bases matching TRBD1. This CDR3 comprises 14 residues. From germline, CDR1 is SGHTS and CDR2 YDEGEE. Trimming took 4 bases from V and 1 from J; bases not matched to a gene: 2.

Remarks on this clone: This specimen includes other DNA sequences encoding the same CDR3. The genes are TRBV5-1 and TRBJ2-1, with 10 nucleotides matching TRBD2. From germline, CDR1 is SGHRS and CDR2 YFSETQ. With 0 bases clipped from V and 6 bases from J, the junction kept 6 bases outside the gene matches. The CDR3 is made up of 16 amino acids. CDR3 DNA sequence: TGCGCCAGCAGCTTGGGTTCTAGCGGGAGTTTCAATGAGCAGTTCTTC. It encodes CASSLGSSGSFNEQFF.

This chain joins TRBV7-9 and TRBJ2-3; 10 nucleotides agree with TRBD2. The CDR3 sequence is 16 residues long. Unmatched junction bases numbered 4, after V lost 1 base and J lost 3 bases. Looked up from germline, CDR1 is SEHNR and CDR2 is FQNEAQ (reference sequence). CDR3 residues: CASSLGASGRTDTQYF. CDR3 DNA sequence: TGTGCCAGCAGCTTAGGGGCTAGCGGGAGAACAGATACGCAGTATTTT.

The chain recombines TRBV7-8 with TRBJ2-3; possibly TRBD2 for D (5 bases). V lost 6 bases, J lost 3 bases, and 19 bases lay in between. The germline gives CDR1 SGHVS, CDR2 FQNEAQ. This CDR3 has 16 residues. The CDR3 bases are TGTGCCAGCAGGGCTACCGAACCTCGGGGAACAGATACGCAGTATTTT. Amino acid sequence: CASRATEPRGTDTQYF.

The rearrangement uses TRBV3-1 (or the pseudogene TRBV3-2) and TRBJ2-3; D gene uncertain. CDR3 length equals 14 residues. V was trimmed by 1 base and J by 0 bases, leaving 5 bases between them. The V gene's germline CDR1 is LGHDT and CDR2 YNNKEL (reference sequence). The CDR3 nucleotides read TGTGCCAGCAGCCAAGGGCTCAGCACAGATACGCAGTATTTT. Translating gives CASSQGLSTDTQYF.

The V and J genes are TRBV27 and TRBJ2-7; 7 nucleotides align to TRBD1. CDR3 length equals 15 residues. The V gene's germline CDR1 is MNHEY and CDR2 SMNVEV (reference sequence). After removal of 6 bases from V and 3 bases from J, the junction contained 11 bases not matched to a gene. CDR3 sequence: CASSRGGQQVYEQYF. For the CDR3, the DNA is TGTGCCAGCAGCCGAGGGGGACAGCAGGTCTACGAGCAGTACTTC.

The chain uses TRBV7-6 and TRBJ2-1; 12 bases map to TRBD2. Germline V gives CDR1 SGHVS, CDR2 FNYEAQ. V gave up 10 bases and J gave up 0 bases; unmatched junction bases: 4. There are 15 residues in the CDR3. The CDR3 DNA reads as TGTGCCACCACTAGCGGGGGGTCCTCCTACAATGAGCAGTTCTTC. Protein sequence: CATTSGGSSYNEQFF.

The chain recombines TRBV7-3 with TRBJ1-1, with TRBD1 as a possible D gene (5 bases). CDR1 SGHTA and CDR2 FQGTGA come from the germline V gene. The CDR3 runs 15 residues. The ends were cut back, 1 base at V and 1 base at J, with 10 bases in the middle. CDR3 DNA: TGTGCCAGCAGCTTAATGCTCGGGGGGAACACTGAAGCTTTCTTT. This translates into CASSLMLGGNTEAFF.

V usage is TRBV2 and J usage is TRBJ2-7, with D perhaps matching TRBD2 (5 bases). Trimming removed 7 bases from V and 4 bases from J, with 11 bases in between. The CDR3 spans 12 residues. Looked up from germline, CDR1 is SNHLY and CDR2 is FYNNEI. Here the CDR3 reads CASTSSLYEQYF. CDR3 DNA sequence: TGTGCCAGCACCTCTAGCCTGTACGAGCAGTACTTC. Full variable domain (remainder filled in from reference TRBV2 and TRBJ2-7): EPEVTQTPSHQVTQMGQEVILRCVPISNHLYFYWYRQILGQKVEFLVSFYNNEISEKSEIFDDQFSVERPDGSNFTLKIRSTKLEDSAMYFCASTSSLYEQYFGPGTRLTVT.

This chain links TRBV5-6 with TRBJ1-2; 7 bases map to TRBD1. The CDR3 extends over 15 amino acids. V was clipped by 7 bases and J by 0 bases; unmatched bases: 9. From germline, CDR1 is SGHDT and CDR2 YYEEEE. The CDR3 coding sequence is TGTGCCAGCCGGGGGTCAGGGGGAGCTAACTATGGCTACACCTTC. It is translated as CASRGSGGANYGYTF.

V is TRBV18 and J is TRBJ2-5; 7 nucleotides agree with TRBD1. Per the germline V gene, CDR1 is KGHSH and CDR2 is LQKENI. The CDR3 sequence is 14 residues long. Trimming removed 3 bases from V and 3 bases from J; junction bases left unmatched: 4. As DNA, the CDR3 is TGTGCCAGCTCACCTAGGCAGGGGGAAGAGACCCAGTACTTC. It translates to CASSPRQGEETQYF.

V is TRBV2 and J is TRBJ2-1; TRBD2 matches 7 bases. From germline, CDR1 is SNHLY and CDR2 FYNNEI. CDR3 length: 16 residues. Unmatched junction bases numbered 10, after V lost 6 bases and J lost 2 bases. The CDR3, as DNA: TGTGCCAGCAGCAGATACGGGGGGAGGCCCTACAATGAGCAGTTCTTC. Translated, it gives CASSRYGGRPYNEQFF. Using reference TRBV2 and TRBJ2-1 for the parts outside the CDR3, the full variable domain is EPEVTQTPSHQVTQMGQEVILRCVPISNHLYFYWYRQILGQKVEFLVSFYNNEISEKSEIFDDQFSVERPDGSNFTLKIRSTKLEDSAMYFCASSRYGGRPYNEQFFGPGTRLTVL.

V and J are TRBV7-7 and TRBJ2-1; 7 bases map to TRBD1. Germline V gene data show CDR1 as SSHAT and CDR2 as FNYEAQ (reference sequence). CDR3 length equals 16 residues. The V and J ends lost 5 bases and 0 bases, in that order; junction bases with no gene match: 7. CDR3 DNA sequence: TGTGCCAGCAGCGCCCGACAGGGTAGCTCCTACAATGAGCAGTTCTTC. Translation: CASSARQGSSYNEQFF.

This rearrangement joins TRBV5-1 to TRBJ1-4, with D possibly matching TRBD1 (5 bases). This CDR3 is 14 amino acids long. With 2 bases removed from V and 8 bases from J, the gap between germline ends came to 13 bases. Germline V CDR1 and CDR2: SGHRS, YFSETQ. The CDR3 loop reads CASSFQGFMEKLFF. The CDR3 nucleotides are TGCGCCAGCAGCTTTCAGGGTTTCATGGAAAAACTGTTTTTT.

The V and J genes are TRBV27 and TRBJ1-6; 8 bases align to TRBD1. Germline V gene lookup returns CDR1 MNHEY and CDR2 SMNVEV (reference sequence). The CDR3 consists of 18 residues. Trimming at V came to 5 bases and at J to 7 bases, leaving 16 bases not matched to a gene. This chain's CDR3 is CASSPLETHRDRNSPLHF. The CDR3 DNA is TGTGCCAGCAGTCCCCTGGAGACCCACCGGGACAGGAATTCACCCCTCCACTTT.

The V call is TRBV7-2, the J call TRBJ1-1; 9 bases align to TRBD1. The CDR3 has 15 amino acids. Germline CDR1 is SGHTA and CDR2 is FQGNSA. V shed 1 base, J shed 7 bases, and the junction held 7 bases outside the gene matches. The CDR3 region has the DNA TGTGCCAGCAGCTTAGTCAACAGGGGGCAAGGTGAAGCTTTCTTT. It specifies CASSLVNRGQGEAFF.

The chain is built from TRBV20-1 and TRBJ2-7; 8 nucleotides match TRBD1. Germline loops: CDR1 DFQATT, CDR2 SNEGSKA (reference sequence). This CDR3 contains 11 residues. The trim removed 6 bases at V and 7 bases at J, leaving 5 bases unmatched. CDR3 nucleotides: TGCAGTGCCCGGACAGGGTTTGAGCAGTACTTC. It specifies CSARTGFEQYF.

The chain carries TRBV5-5 and TRBJ1-6; D is undetermined. CDR3 length equals 16 residues. Trimming took off 4 bases at V and 0 bases at J, with 11 bases between the two ends. Germline lookup yields CDR1 SGHKS and CDR2 YYEKEE (reference sequence). The CDR3 loop reads CASSPQWSSYNSPLHF. For the CDR3, the DNA is TGTGCCAGCAGCCCTCAGTGGAGCTCCTATAATTCACCCCTCCACTTT.

The chain carries TRBV28 and TRBJ1-1; D might be TRBD1 (5 bases). CDR1 and CDR2 from the germline V gene are MDHEN and SYDVKM. The CDR3 runs to 13 residues. V was cut by 8 bases and J by 4 bases, with 14 bases left in between. The CDR3: CASSRQGFTEAFF. The CDR3 DNA reads TGTGCCAGCTCCCGGCAGGGCTTCACTGAAGCTTTCTTT.